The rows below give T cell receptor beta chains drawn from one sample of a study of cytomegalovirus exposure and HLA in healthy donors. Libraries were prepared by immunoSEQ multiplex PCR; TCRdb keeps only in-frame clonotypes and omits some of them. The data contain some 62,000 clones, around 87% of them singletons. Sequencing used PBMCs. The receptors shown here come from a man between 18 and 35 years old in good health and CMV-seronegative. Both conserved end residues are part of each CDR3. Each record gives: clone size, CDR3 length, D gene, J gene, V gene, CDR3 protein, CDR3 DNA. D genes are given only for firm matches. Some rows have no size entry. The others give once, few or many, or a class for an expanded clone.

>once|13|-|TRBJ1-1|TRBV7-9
CASSLSSNIEGFF
TGTGCCAGCAGCCTCTCTAGCAATATTGAAGGTTTCTTT
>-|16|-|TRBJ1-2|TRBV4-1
CASSQDSGGSGYGYTF
TGCGCCAGCAGCCAAGATTCGGGTGGGAGCGGCTATGGCTACACCTTC
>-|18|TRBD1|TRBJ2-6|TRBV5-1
CASSSRTGVASGANVLTF
TGCGCCAGCAGCTCCCGGACAGGGGTGGCCTCTGGGGCCAACGTCCTGACTTTC
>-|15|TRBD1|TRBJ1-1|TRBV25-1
CASSELGTGGTEAFF
TGTGCCAGCAGTGAATTGGGGACAGGGGGCACTGAAGCTTTCTTT
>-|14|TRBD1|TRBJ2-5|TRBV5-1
CASTPLGQGETQYF
TGCGCCAGCACCCCGCTGGGACAGGGGGAGACCCAGTACTTC
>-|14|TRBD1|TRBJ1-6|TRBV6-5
CASSWTGPNSPLHF
TGTGCCAGCAGTTGGACAGGGCCTAATTCACCCCTCCACTTT
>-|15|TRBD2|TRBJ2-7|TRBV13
CASSTLAGGPDEQYF
TGTGCCAGCAGCACCTTAGCGGGGGGGCCCGACGAGCAGTACTTC
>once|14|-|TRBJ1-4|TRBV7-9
CASSHRSADEKLFF
TGTGCCAGCAGCCACAGGTCGGCGGATGAAAAACTGTTTTTT
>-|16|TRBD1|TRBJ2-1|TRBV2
CASSPPGTGGVNEQFF
TGTGCCAGCAGCCCCCCCGGGACAGGGGGAGTTAATGAGCAGTTCTTC
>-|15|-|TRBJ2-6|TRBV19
CASSRSGRPGDVLTF
TGTGCCAGTAGTAGGTCGGGACGGCCGGGAGACGTCCTGACTTTC
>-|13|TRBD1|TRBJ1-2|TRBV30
CAWAPGTGYGYTF
TGTGCCTGGGCCCCCGGGACAGGCTATGGCTACACCTTC
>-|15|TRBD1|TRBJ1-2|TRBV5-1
CASSWEQGANYGYTF
TGCGCCAGCAGCTGGGAACAGGGGGCGAACTATGGCTACACCTTC
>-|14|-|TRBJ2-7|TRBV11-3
CASRPSDTSYEQYF
TGTGCCAGCAGACCTTCGGACACCTCCTACGAGCAGTACTTC
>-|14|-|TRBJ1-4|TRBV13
CASSGSATNEKLFF
TGTGCCAGCAGTGGCAGTGCAACTAATGAAAAACTGTTTTTT
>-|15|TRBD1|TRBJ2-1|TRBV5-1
CASSGSRGLDNEQFF
TGCGCCAGCAGCGGGAGCAGGGGGCTGGACAATGAGCAGTTCTTC
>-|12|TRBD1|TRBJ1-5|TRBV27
CASSARTGPRHF
TGTGCCAGCAGTGCTCGGACAGGGCCGCGGCATTTT
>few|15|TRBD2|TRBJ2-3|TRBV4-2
CASSLGLAGADTQYF
TGTGCCAGCAGCCTGGGACTAGCGGGGGCAGATACGCAGTATTTT
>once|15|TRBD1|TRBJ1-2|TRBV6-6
CASSWLGTGGRGYTF
TGTGCCAGCAGTTGGCTGGGGACAGGGGGCCGGGGCTACACCTTC
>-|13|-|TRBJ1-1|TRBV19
CASGQTLNTEAFF
TGTGCCAGTGGACAGACGCTGAACACTGAAGCTTTCTTT
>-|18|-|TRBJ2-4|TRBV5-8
CASSARDTLPGGKNIQYF
TGTGCCAGCAGCGCCCGGGACACCTTACCGGGGGGCAAAAACATTCAGTACTTC
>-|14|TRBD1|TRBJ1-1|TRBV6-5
CASSRGTENTEAFF
TGTGCCAGCTCCCGGGGGACAGAAAACACTGAAGCTTTCTTT
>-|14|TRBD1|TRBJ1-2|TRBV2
CASLWGLGGRGYTF
TGTGCCAGCTTATGGGGGCTAGGGGGCCGAGGCTACACCTTC
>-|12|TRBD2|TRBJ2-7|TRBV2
CASRGLVDEQYF
TGTGCCAGCAGAGGACTAGTCGACGAGCAGTACTTC
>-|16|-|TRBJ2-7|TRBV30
CAWSPSRVPRRGEQYF
TGTGCCTGGAGTCCCAGCCGGGTCCCGCGCCGAGGCGAGCAGTACTTC
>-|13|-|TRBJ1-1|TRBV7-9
CASNLGAHTEAFF
TGTGCCAGCAATCTAGGGGCCCACACTGAAGCTTTCTTT
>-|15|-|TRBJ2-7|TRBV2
CASSESGGFSWEQYF
TGTGCCAGCAGTGAATCTGGGGGGTTCTCTTGGGAGCAGTACTTC
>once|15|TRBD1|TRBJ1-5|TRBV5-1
CASSSGQGRNQPQHF
TGCGCCAGCAGCTCGGGACAGGGACGAAATCAGCCCCAGCATTTT
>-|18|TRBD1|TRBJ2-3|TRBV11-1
CASRPGQGFFGGPDTQYF
TGTGCCAGCAGGCCGGGACAGGGATTTTTTGGGGGACCAGATACGCAGTATTTT
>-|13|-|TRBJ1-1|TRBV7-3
CASSRLRTTEAFF
TGTGCCAGCAGCCGCCTCAGAACCACTGAAGCTTTCTTT
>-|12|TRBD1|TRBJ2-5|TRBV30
CAWDRDQETQYF
TGTGCCTGGGACAGGGACCAAGAGACCCAGTACTTC
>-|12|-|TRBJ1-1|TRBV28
CASSWAGIEAFF
TGTGCCAGCAGTTGGGCGGGGATTGAAGCTTTCTTT
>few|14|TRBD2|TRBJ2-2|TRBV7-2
CASSLGGGTGELFF
TGTGCCAGCAGCCTCGGGGGGGGGACCGGGGAGCTGTTTTTT
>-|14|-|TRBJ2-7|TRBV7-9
CASSFVVSSYEQYF
TGTGCCAGCAGCTTTGTCGTGAGCTCCTACGAGCAGTACTTC
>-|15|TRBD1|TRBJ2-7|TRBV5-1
CASRQTGTGDEEQYF
TGCGCCAGCCGTCAGACCGGGACAGGGGATGAAGAGCAGTACTTC
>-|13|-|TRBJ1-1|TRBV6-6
CASRLQGSTEAFF
TGTGCCAGCAGGCTACAGGGTAGCACTGAAGCTTTCTTT
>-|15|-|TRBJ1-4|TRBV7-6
CASSLTGIINEKLFF
TGTGCCAGCAGCTTAACAGGGATCATTAATGAAAAACTGTTTTTT
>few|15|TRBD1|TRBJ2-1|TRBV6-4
CASSDSETGSNEQFF
TGTGCCAGCAGTGACTCAGAGACAGGGTCCAATGAGCAGTTCTTC
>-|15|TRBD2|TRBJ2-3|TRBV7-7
CASSLSPSGGDTQYF
TGTGCTAGCAGCTTATCGCCTAGCGGGGGAGATACGCAGTATTTT
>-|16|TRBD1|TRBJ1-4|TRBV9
CASSVGQGLTNEKLFF
TGTGCCAGCAGCGTAGGACAGGGTTTAACTAATGAAAAACTGTTTTTT
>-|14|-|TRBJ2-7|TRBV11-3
CASSLGLGSAEQYF
TGTGCCAGCAGCTTAGGGCTAGGATCCGCCGAGCAGTACTTC
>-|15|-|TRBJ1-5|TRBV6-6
CASSYGGEGNQPQHF
TGTGCCAGCAGTTATGGCGGGGAAGGGAATCAGCCCCAGCATTTT
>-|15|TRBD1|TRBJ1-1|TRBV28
CASRSPDRVNTEAFF
TGTGCCAGCAGGTCCCCGGACAGGGTGAACACTGAAGCTTTCTTT
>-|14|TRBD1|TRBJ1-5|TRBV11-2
CASSLEGARQPQHF
TGTGCCAGCAGCTTGGAGGGGGCCCGTCAGCCCCAGCATTTT
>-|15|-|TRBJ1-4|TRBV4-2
CASSQDRSAPGKLFF
TGTGCCAGCAGCCAAGATCGGTCCGCCCCTGGAAAACTGTTTTTT
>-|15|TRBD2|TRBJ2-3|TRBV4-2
CASSHPSGDTDTQYF
TGTGCCAGCAGCCACCCTAGCGGGGACACAGATACGCAGTATTTT
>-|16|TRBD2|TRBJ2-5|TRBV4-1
CASSQGGLAYQETQYF
TGCGCCAGCAGCCAGGGAGGACTAGCTTATCAAGAGACCCAGTACTTC
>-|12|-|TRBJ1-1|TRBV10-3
CAISVANTEAFF
TGTGCCATCAGTGTGGCCAACACTGAAGCTTTCTTT
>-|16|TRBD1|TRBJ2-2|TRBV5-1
CASSSRDRDNTGELFF
TGCGCCAGCAGCAGCCGGGACAGAGATAACACCGGGGAGCTGTTTTTT
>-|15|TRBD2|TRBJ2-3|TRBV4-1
CASSIGLGGTDTQYF
TGCGCCAGCAGCATAGGACTAGGTGGCACAGATACGCAGTATTTT